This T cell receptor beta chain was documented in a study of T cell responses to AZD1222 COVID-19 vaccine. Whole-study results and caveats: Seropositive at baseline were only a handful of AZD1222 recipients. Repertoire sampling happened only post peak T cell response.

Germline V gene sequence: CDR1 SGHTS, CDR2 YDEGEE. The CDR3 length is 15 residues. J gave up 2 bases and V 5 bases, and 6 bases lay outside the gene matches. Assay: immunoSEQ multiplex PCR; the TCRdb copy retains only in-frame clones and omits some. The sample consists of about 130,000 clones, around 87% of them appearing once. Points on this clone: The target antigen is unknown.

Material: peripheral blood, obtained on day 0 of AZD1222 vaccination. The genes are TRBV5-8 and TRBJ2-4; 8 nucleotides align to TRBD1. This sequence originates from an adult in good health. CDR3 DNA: TGTGCCAGCAGTTTCCAGGGGGCGACCAAAAACATTCAGTACTTC. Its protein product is CASSFQGATKNIQYF.